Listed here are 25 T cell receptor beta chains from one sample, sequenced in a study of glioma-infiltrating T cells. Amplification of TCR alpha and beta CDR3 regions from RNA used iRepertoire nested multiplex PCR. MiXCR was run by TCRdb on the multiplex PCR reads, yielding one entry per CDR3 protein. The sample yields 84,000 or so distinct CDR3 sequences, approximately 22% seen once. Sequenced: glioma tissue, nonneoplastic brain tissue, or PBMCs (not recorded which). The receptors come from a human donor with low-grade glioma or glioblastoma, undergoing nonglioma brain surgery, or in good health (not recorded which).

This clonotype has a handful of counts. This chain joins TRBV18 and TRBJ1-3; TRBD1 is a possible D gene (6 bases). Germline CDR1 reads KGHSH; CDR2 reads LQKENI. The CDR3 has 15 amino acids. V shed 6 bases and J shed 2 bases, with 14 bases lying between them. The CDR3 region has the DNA TGTGCCAGCTCGGTGGACAGTTTCCCTGGAAACACCATATATTTT. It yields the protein CASSVDSFPGNTIYF. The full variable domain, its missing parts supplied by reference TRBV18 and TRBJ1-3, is NAGVMQNPRHLVRRRGQEARLRCSPMKGHSHVYWYRQLPEEGLKFMVYLQKENIIDESGMPKERFSAEFPKEGPSILRIQQVVRGDSAAYFCASSVDSFPGNTIYFGEGSWLTVV.

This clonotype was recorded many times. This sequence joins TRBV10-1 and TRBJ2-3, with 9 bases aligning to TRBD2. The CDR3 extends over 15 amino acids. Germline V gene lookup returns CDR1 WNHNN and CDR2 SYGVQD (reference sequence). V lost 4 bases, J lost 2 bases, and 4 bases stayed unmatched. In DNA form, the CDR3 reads TGCGCCAGCAGTGGGAGGACTAGCGACACAGATACGCAGTATTTT. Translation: CASSGRTSDTDTQYF.

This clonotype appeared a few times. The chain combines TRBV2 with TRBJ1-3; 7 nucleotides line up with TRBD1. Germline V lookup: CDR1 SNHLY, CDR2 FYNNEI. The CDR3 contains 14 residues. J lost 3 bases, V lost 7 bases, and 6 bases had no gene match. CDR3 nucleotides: TGTGCCAGCAAAATACAGGGGAATGGAAACACCATATATTTT. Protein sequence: CASKIQGNGNTIYF.

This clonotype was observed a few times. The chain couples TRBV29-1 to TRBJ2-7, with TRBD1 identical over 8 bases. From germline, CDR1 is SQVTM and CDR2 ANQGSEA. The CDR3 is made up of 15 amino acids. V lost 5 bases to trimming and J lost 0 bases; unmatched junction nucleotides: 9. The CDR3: CSVYGLGQASYEQYF. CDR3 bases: TGCAGCGTTTATGGTCTGGGACAGGCCTCCTACGAGCAGTACTTC.

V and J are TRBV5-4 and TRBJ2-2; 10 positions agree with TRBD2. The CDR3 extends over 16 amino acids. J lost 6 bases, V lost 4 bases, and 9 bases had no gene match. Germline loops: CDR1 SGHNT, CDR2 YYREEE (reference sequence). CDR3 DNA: TGTGCCAGCAGCCGGGGGTCTAGCGGGAGATCCGGGGAGCTGTTTTTT. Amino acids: CASSRGSSGRSGELFF.

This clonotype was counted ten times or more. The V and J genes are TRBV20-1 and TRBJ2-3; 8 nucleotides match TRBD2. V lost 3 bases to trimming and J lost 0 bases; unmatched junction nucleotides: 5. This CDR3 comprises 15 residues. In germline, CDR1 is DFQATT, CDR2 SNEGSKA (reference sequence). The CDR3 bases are TGCAGTGCTAGTACCGGGGGGGGGAGCACAGATACGCAGTATTTT. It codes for CSASTGGGSTDTQYF.

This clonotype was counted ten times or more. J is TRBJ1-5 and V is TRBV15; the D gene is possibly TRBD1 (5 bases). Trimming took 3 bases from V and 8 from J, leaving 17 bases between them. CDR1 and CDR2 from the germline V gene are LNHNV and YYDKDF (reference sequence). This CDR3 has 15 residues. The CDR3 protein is CATSSGQASSEPQHF. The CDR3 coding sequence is TGTGCCACCAGCAGCGGACAAGCGTCCAGTGAGCCCCAGCATTTT.

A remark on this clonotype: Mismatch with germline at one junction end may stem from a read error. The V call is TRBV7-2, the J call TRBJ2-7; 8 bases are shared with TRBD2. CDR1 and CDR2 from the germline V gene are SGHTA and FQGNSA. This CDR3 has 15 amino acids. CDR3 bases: TGTGCCGGCAGCGCACCACTAGCGGCCTCCTACGAGCAGTACTTC. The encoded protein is CAGSAPLAASYEQYF.

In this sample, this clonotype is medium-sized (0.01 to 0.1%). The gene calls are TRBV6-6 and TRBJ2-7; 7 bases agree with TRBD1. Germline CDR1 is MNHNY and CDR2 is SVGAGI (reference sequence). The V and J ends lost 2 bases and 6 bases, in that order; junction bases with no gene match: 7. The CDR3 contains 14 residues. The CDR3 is CASSYRQGFSEQYF. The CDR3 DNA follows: TGTGCCAGCAGTTACAGACAGGGTTTCTCCGAGCAGTACTTC.

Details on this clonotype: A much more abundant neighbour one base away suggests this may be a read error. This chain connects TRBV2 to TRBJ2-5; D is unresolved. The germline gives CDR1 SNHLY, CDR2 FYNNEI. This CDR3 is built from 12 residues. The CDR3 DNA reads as TGTGCCCGCAGCCGGACGGAAGAGACCCAGTACTTC. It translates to CARSRTEETQYF.

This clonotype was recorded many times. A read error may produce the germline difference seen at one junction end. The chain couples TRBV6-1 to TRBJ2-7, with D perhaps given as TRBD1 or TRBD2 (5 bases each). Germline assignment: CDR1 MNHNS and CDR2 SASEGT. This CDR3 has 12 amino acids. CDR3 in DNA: TGTGCCAGCAGTCGCTCCGGGGCATCTTTCTTCTTC. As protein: CASSRSGASFFF.

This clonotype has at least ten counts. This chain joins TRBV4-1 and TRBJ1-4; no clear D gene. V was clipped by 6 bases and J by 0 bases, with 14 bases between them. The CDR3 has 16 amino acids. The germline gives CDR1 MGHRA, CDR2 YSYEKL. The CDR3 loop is CASSRMRTTTNEKLFF. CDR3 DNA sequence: TGCGCCAGCAGTCGCATGCGGACTACAACTAATGAAAAACTGTTTTTT.

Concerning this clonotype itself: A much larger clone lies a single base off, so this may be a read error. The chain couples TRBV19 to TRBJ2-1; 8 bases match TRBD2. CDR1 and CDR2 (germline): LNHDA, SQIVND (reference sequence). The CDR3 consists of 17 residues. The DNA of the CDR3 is TGTGCCAGTAGTATCCCCTCTAGCGGGCCTTCCTACAATGAGAAGTTCTTC. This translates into CASSIPSSGPSYNEKFF.

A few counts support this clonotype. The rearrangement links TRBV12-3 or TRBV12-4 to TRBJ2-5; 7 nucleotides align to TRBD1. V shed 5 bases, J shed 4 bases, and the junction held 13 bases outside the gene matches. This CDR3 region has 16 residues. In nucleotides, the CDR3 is TGTGCCAGCAGTCACAGGGACAGTAGGTCCCGAGAGACCCAGTACTTC. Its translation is CASSHRDSRSRETQYF.

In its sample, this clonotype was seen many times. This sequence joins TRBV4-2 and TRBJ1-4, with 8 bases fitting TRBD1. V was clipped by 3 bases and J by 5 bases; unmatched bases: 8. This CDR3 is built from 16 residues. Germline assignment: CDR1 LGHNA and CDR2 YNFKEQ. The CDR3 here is CASSHAGTGSNEKLFF. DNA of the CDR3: TGTGCCAGCAGCCATGCCGGGACAGGATCAAATGAAAAACTGTTTTTT.

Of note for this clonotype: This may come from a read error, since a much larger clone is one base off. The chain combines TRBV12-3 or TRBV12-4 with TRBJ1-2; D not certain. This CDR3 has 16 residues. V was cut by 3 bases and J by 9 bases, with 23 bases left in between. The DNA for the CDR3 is TGTGCCAGCAGTTTTGGTGGGCGACGGGTTACGGGGAGCTACACCTTC. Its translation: CASSFGGRRVTGSYTF.

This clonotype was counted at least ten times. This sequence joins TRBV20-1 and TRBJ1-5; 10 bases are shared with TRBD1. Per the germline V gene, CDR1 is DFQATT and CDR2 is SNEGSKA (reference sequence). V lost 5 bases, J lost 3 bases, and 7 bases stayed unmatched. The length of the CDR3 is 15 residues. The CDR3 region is CSAGTGTGDNQPQHF. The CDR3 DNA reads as TGCAGTGCTGGCACCGGGACAGGGGACAATCAGCCCCAGCATTTT.

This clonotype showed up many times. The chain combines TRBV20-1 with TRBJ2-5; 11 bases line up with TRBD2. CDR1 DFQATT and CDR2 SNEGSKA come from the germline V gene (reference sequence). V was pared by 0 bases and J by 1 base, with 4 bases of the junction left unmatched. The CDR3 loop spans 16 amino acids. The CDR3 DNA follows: TGCAGTGCTAGAGATCCAGGGACTAGCGGCCAAGAGACCCAGTACTTC. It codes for CSARDPGTSGQETQYF.

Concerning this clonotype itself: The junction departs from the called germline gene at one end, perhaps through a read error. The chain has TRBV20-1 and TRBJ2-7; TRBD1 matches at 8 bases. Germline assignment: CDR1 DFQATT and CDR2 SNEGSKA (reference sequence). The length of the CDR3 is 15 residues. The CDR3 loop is CSARETGGTSYEQHF. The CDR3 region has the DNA TGCAGTGCTAGAGAAACAGGGGGAACCTCCTACGAGCAGCACTTC.

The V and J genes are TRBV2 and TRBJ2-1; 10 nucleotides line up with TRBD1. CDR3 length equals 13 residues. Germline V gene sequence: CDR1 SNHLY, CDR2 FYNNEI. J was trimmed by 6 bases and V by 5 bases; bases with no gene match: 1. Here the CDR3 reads CASSWTGGNEQFF. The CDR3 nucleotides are TGTGCCAGCAGTTGGACAGGGGGCAATGAGCAGTTCTTC.

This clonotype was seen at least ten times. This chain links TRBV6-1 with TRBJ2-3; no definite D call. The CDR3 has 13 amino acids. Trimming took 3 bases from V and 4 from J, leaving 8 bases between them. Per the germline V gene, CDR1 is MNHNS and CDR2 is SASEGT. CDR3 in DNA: TGTGCCAGCAGTGAGCCGCACTCAGATACGCAGTATTTT. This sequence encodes CASSEPHSDTQYF.

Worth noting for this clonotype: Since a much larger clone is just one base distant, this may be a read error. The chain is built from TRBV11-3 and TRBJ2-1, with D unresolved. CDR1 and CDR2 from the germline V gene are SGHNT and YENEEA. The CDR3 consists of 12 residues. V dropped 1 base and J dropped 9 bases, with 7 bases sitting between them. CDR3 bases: TGTGCCAGCAGCTTAGCTAGGCGTGAGCAGTTCTTC. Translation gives CASSLARREQFF.

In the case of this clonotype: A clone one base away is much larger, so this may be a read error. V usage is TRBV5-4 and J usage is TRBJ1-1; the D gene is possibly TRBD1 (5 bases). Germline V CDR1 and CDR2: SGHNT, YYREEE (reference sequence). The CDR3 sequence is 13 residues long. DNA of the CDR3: TGTGCCCGCAGCGTAGACAGTTACACTGAAGCTTTCTTT. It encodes CARSVDSYTEAFF.

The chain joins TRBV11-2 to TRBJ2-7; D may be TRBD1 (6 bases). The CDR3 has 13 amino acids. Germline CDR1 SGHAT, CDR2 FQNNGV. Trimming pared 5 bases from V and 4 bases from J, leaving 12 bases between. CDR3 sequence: CASSRLQGYEQYF. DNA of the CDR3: TGTGCCAGCAGCCGCCTACAGGGTTACGAGCAGTACTTC.

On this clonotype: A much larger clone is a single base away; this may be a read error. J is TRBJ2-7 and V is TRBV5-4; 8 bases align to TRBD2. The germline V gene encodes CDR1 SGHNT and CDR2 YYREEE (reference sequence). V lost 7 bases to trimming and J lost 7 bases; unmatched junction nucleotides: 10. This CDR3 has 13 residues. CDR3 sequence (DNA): TGTGCCAGCCAGCGGGAGACATACAATGAGCAGTACTTC. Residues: CASQRETYNEQYF.